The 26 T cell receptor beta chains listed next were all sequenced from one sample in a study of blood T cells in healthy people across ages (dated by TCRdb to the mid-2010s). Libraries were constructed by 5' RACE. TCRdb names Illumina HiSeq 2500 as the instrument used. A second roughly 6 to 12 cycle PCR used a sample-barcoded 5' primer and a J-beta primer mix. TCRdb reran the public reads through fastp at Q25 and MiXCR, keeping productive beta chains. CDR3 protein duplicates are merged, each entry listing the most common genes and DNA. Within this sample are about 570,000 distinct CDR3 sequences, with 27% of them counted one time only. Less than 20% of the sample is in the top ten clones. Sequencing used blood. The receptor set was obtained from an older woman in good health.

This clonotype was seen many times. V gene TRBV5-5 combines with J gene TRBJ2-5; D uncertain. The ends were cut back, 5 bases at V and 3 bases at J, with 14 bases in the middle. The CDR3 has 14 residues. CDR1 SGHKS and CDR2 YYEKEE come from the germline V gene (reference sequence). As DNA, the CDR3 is TGTGCCAGCAGATATTACGACGGAAAAGAGACCCAGTACTTC. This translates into CASRYYDGKETQYF. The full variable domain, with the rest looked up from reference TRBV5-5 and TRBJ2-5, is DAGVTQSPTHLIKTRGQQVTLRCSPISGHKSVSWYQQVLGQGPQFIFQYYEKEERGRGNFPDRFSARQFPNYSSELNVNALLLGDSALYLCASRYYDGKETQYFGPGTRLLVL.

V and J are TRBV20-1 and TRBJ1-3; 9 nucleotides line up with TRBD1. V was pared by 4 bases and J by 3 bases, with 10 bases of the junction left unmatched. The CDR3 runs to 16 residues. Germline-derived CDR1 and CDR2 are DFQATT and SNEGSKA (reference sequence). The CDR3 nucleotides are TGCAGTGCTACAACTCTCGGGACAGGGCTTGGAAACACCATATATTTT. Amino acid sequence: CSATTLGTGLGNTIYF.

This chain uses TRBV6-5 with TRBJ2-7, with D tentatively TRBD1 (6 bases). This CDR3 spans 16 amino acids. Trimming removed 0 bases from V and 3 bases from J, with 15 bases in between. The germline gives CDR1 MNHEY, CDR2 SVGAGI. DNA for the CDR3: TGTGCCAGCAGTTACTCCGGCACAGGGAAAAACTACGAGCAGTACTTC. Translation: CASSYSGTGKNYEQYF.

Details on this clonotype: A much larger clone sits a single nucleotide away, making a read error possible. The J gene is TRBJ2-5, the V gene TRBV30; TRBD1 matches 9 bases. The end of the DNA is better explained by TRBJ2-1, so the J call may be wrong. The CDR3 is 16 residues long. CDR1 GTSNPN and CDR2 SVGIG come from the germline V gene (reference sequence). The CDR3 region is CAWNQARTGECGEQFF. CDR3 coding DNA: TGTGCCTGGAACCAGGCAAGGACAGGGGAATGTGGTGAGCAGTTCTTC.

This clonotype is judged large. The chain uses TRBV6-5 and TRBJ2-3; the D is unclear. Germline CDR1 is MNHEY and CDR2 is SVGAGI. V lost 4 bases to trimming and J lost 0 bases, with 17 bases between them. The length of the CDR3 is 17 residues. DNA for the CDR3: TGTGCCAGCAGTTCCCCTTTAGGGATGGTGAGCACAGATACGCAGTATTTT. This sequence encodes CASSSPLGMVSTDTQYF.

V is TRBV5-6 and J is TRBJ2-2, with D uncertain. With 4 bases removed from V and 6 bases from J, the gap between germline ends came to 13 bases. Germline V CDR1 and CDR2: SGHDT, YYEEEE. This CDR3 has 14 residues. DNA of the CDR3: TGTGCCAGCAGCGAGGTCCTAGAAGCCGGGGAGCTGTTTTTT. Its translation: CASSEVLEAGELFF.

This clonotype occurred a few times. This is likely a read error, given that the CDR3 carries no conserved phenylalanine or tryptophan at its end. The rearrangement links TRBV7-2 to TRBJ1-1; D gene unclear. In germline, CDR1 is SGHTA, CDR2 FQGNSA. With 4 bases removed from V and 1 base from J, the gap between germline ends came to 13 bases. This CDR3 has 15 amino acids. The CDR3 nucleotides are TGTGCCAGCAGCTCCCCAAAATGGGCGAACACTGAAGCTTTCCTT. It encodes CASSSPKWANTEAFL.

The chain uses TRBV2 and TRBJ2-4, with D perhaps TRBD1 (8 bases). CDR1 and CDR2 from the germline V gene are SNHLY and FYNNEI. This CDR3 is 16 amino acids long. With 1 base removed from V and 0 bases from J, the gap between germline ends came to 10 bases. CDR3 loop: CASSEDRGGAKNIQYF. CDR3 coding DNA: TGTGCCAGCAGTGAAGACAGGGGGGGAGCCAAAAACATTCAGTACTTC.

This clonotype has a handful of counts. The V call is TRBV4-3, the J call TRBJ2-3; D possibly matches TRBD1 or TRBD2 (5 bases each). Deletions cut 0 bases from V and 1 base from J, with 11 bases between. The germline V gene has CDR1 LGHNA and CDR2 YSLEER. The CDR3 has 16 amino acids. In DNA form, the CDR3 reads TGCGCCAGCAGCCAAGACGGACGGGGCGGCACAGATACGCAGTATTTT. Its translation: CASSQDGRGGTDTQYF.

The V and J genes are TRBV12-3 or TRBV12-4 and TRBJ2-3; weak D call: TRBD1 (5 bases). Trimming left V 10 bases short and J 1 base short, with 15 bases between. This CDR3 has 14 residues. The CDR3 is CATLVGQGTDTQYF. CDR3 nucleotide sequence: TGTGCCACCCTAGTGGGGCAGGGCACAGATACGCAGTATTTT.

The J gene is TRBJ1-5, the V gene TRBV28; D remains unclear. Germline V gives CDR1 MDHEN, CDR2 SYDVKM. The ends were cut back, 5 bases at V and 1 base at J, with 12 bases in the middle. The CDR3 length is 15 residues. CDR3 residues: CASSADLLSNQPQHF. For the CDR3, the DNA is TGTGCCAGCAGTGCGGACCTACTAAGCAATCAGCCCCAGCATTTT.

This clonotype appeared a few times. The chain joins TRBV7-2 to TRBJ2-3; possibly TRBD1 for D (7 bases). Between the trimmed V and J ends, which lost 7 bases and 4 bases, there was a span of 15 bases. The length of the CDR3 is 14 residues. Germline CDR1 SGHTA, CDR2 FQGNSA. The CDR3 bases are TGTGCCAGCAACCCACAGGGGACTTCAGATACGCAGTATTTT. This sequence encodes CASNPQGTSDTQYF. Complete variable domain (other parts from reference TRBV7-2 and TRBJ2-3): GAGVSQSPSNKVTEKGKDVELRCDPISGHTALYWYRQSLGQGLEFLIYFQGNSAPDKSGLPSDRFSAERTGGSVSTLTIQRTQQEDSAVYLCASNPQGTSDTQYFGPGTRLTVL.

CDR3 residues: CASKKDQTYNEQFF. DNA of the CDR3: TGTGCCAGCAAAAAGGACCAAACATACAATGAGCAGTTCTTC. The genes are TRBV2 and TRBJ2-5; D not certain. Judging by the DNA end, TRBJ2-1 fits better; the J call may be wrong. The CDR3 length is 14 residues. From germline, CDR1 is SNHLY and CDR2 FYNNEI.

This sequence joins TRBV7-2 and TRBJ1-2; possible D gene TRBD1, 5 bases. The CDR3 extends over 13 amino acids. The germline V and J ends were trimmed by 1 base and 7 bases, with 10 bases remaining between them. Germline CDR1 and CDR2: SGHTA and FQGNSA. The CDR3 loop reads CASSLGGGVGYTF. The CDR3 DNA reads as TGTGCCAGCAGCTTAGGGGGAGGGGTTGGCTACACCTTC.

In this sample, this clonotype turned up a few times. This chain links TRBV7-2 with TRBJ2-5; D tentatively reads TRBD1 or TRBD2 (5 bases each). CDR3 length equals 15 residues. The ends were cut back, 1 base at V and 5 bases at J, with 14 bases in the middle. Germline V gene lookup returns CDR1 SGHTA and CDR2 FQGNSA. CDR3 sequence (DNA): TGTGCCAGCAGCTTAGGTCGGCCGGGGCCGGAGACCCAGTACTTC. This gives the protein CASSLGRPGPETQYF.

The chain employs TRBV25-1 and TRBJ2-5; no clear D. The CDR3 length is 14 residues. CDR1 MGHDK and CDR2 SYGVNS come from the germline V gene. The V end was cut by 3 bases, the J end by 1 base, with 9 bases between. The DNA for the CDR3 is TGTGCCAGCAGTGATCCGCGATCCCAAGAGACCCAGTACTTC. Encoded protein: CASSDPRSQETQYF.

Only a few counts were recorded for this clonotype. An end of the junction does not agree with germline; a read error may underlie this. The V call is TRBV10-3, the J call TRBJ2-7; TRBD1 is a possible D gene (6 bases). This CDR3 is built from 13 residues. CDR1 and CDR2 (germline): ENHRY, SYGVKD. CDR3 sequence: CAFSESGVYEQYF. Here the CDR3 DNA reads TGTGCCTTCAGTGAGTCAGGGGTCTACGAGCAGTACTTC.

The CDR3 here is CASSQASSGGYQETQYF. CDR3 sequence (DNA): TGTGCCAGCAGCCAAGCATCTAGCGGGGGGTACCAAGAGACCCAGTACTTC. V usage is TRBV4-2 and J usage is TRBJ2-5; 11 bases line up with TRBD2. This CDR3 spans 17 amino acids. From germline, CDR1 is LGHNA and CDR2 YNFKEQ. V was pared by 1 base and J by 0 bases, with 4 bases of the junction left unmatched.

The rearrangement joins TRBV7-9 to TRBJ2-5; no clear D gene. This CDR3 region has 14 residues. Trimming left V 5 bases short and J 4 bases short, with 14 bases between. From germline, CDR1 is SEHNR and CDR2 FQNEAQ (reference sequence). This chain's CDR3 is CASSHDGPRETQYF. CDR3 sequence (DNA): TGTGCCAGCAGCCACGACGGTCCCCGAGAGACCCAGTACTTC. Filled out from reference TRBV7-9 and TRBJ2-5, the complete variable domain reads DTGVSQNPRHKITKRGQNVTFRCDPISEHNRLYWYRQTLGQGPEFLTYFQNEAQLEKSRLLSDRFSAERPKGSFSTLEIQRTEQGDSAMYLCASSHDGPRETQYFGPGTRLLVL.

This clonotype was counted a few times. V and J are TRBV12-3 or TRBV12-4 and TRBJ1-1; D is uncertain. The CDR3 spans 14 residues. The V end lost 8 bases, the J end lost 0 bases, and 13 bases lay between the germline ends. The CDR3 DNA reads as TGTGCCAGCGCGGGGTACCCGATGAACACTGAAGCTTTCTTT. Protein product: CASAGYPMNTEAFF.

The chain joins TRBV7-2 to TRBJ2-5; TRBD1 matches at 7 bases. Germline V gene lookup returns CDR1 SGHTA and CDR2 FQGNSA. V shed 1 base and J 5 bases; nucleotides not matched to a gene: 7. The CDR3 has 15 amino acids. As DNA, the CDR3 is TGTGCCAGCAGCTTAGTGGGTAGGGGACAGGAGACCCAGTACTTC. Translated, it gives CASSLVGRGQETQYF.

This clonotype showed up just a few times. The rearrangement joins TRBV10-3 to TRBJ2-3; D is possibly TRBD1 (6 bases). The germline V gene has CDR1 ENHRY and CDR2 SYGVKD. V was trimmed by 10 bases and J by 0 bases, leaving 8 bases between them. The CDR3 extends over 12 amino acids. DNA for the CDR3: TGTGCCACGCAGGGGAGCACAGATACGCAGTATTTT. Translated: CATQGSTDTQYF.

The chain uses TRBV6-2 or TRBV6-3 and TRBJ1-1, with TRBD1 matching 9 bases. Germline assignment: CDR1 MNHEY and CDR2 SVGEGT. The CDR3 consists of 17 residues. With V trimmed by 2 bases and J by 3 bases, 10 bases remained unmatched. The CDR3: CASSYGGQGRPDTEAFF. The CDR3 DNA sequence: TGTGCCAGCAGTTACGGGGGACAGGGTAGGCCGGACACTGAAGCTTTCTTT.

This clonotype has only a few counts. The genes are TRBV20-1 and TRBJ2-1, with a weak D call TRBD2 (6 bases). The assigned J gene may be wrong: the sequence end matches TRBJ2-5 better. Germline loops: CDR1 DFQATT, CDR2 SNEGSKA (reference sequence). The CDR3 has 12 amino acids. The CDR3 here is CSAGDWQETQYF. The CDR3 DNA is TGCAGTGCTGGGGACTGGCAAGAGACCCAGTACTTC.

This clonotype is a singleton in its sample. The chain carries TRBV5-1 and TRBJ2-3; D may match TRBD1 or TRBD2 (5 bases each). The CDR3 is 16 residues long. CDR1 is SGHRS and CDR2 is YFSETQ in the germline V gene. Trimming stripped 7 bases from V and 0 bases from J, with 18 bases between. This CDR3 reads CASALGGTTSTDTQYF. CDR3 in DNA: TGCGCCAGCGCCCTTGGGGGTACGACTAGCACAGATACGCAGTATTTT.

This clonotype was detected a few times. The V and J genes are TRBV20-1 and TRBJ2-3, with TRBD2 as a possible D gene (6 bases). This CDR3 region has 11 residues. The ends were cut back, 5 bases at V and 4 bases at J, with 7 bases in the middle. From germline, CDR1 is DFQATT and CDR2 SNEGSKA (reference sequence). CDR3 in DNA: TGCAGTGCTCTAGCGTCAGATACGCAGTATTTT. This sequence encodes CSALASDTQYF.